The 20 T cell receptor beta chains below come from one sample, sequenced in a study of cytomegalovirus exposure and HLA in healthy donors. The study ran its PCR with 60 Vbeta and 13 Jbeta primers. The data were produced by immunoSEQ multiplex PCR, yet TCRdb's version contains in-frame clones alone and is incomplete. The sample includes about 160,000 clones. The specimen sequenced was PBMCs. The receptors were gathered from a woman aged 55 to 70 in good health and CMV-seronegative.

The V and J genes are TRBV4-1 and TRBJ2-1; 7 bases align to TRBD1. The germline gives CDR1 MGHRA, CDR2 YSYEKL. CDR3 length: 16 amino acids. The ends lost 4 bases at V and 3 bases at J; junction bases unmatched: 9. The CDR3 DNA reads TGCGCCAGCAGCCGGCCGGGACAGCGAAACTACAATGAGCAGTTCTTC. As protein: CASSRPGQRNYNEQFF.

The chain uses TRBV19 and TRBJ1-2; the D is unclear. Per germline, CDR1 LNHDA and CDR2 SQIVND (reference sequence). This CDR3 has 13 residues. V was cut by 4 bases and J by 7 bases, with 13 bases left in between. In DNA form, the CDR3 reads TGTGCCAGTAGTACCCTGACCGGACTTGGCTACACCTTC. Its translation: CASSTLTGLGYTF.

The chain employs TRBV25-1 and TRBJ2-2, with 13 bases that match TRBD2. Looked up from germline, CDR1 is MGHDK and CDR2 is SYGVNS. Trimming removed 3 bases from V and 4 bases from J; junction bases left unmatched: 2. This CDR3 contains 16 residues. The CDR3 region is CASSEGLAGFTGELFF. The CDR3 coding sequence is TGTGCCAGCAGTGAGGGACTAGCGGGATTCACCGGGGAGCTGTTTTTT.

On this clone: Germline and junction disagree at one end, which may indicate a read error. This rearrangement joins TRBV5-6 to TRBJ2-2, with TRBD2 identical over 9 bases. CDR3 length: 16 amino acids. CDR1 is SGHDT, CDR2 YYEEEE, per germline. The DNA of the CDR3 is TGTGCCAGCAGCTTGGTAGTAGCGGGAGTTACCGGGGAGCCGTTTTTT. Translation: CASSLVVAGVTGEPFF.

The chain uses TRBV29-1 and TRBJ2-5, with D hard to call. Germline CDR1 and CDR2: SQVTM and ANQGSEA. This CDR3 contains 12 residues. Trimming pared 6 bases from V and 2 bases from J, leaving 10 bases between. The CDR3 reads CSVWHRQETQYF. CDR3 nucleotide sequence: TGCAGCGTGTGGCATCGACAAGAGACCCAGTACTTC.

This chain joins TRBV6-1 and TRBJ1-2; TRBD1 might be the D (6 bases). There are 15 residues in the CDR3. Germline lookup yields CDR1 MNHNS and CDR2 SASEGT. Trimming removed 5 bases at V and 3 bases at J, with 16 bases between. The CDR3 here is CASSLDSPSYYGYTF. DNA for the CDR3: TGTGCCAGCAGTCTGGACAGTCCTTCTTACTATGGCTACACCTTC.

This chain connects TRBV19 to TRBJ1-4, with 8 nucleotides matching TRBD1. Losses at the gene ends were 4 bases for V and 3 bases for J; bases not matched to a gene: 13. The CDR3 loop spans 18 amino acids. The germline gives CDR1 LNHDA, CDR2 SQIVND (reference sequence). The DNA for the CDR3 is TGTGCCAGTAGTAGAAGGTCAGGGGGCGGTGGAGCTAATGAAAAACTGTTTTTT. This codes for CASSRRSGGGGANEKLFF. Using reference TRBV19 and TRBJ1-4 for the parts outside the CDR3, the full variable domain is DGGITQSPKYLFRKEGQNVTLSCEQNLNHDAMYWYRQDPGQGLRLIYYSQIVNDFQKGDIAEGYSVSREKKESFPLTVTSAQKNPTAFYLCASSRRSGGGGANEKLFFGSGTQLSVL.

The chain has TRBV5-4 and TRBJ1-3; 7 nucleotides line up with TRBD1. Germline V gives CDR1 SGHNT, CDR2 YYREEE (reference sequence). V shed 4 bases and J 0 bases; nucleotides not matched to a gene: 7. The length of the CDR3 is 16 residues. CDR3 sequence: CASSKGQFSSGNTIYF. In nucleotides, the CDR3 is TGTGCCAGCAGCAAGGGACAGTTCAGCTCTGGAAACACCATATATTTT.

The chain combines TRBV5-3 with TRBJ1-5; D remains unclear. TRBV5-3 is identified as an open reading frame with a role that is uncertain. Trimming stripped 0 bases from V and 4 bases from J, with 2 bases between. The CDR3 runs 12 residues. The CDR3 bases are TGTGCCAGAAGCTTGGCGAATCAGCCCCAGCATTTT. It yields the protein CARSLANQPQHF.

The V and J genes are TRBV9 and TRBJ2-5; the D gene is possibly TRBD1 (5 bases). Germline assignment: CDR1 SGDLS and CDR2 YYNGEE. The CDR3 extends over 14 amino acids. V shed 0 bases and J shed 2 bases, with 8 bases lying between them. CDR3 nucleotides: TGTGCCAGCAGCGTAGGCAACAGGCAAGAGACCCAGTACTTC. Translating it yields CASSVGNRQETQYF.

The rearrangement uses TRBV7-8 and TRBJ2-3; 9 nucleotides line up with TRBD1. The CDR3 consists of 14 residues. Germline V gene sequence: CDR1 SGHVS, CDR2 FQNEAQ. Germline trimming cut 5 bases from V and 3 bases from J; bases unmatched to any gene: 3. The CDR3 nucleotides read TGTGCCAGCAGCCACGGGACAGGGACAGATACGCAGTATTTT. This gives the protein CASSHGTGTDTQYF.

The chain has TRBV2 and TRBJ2-1; 8 bases are a match to TRBD1. The ends lost 4 bases at V and 9 bases at J; junction bases unmatched: 2. In germline, CDR1 is SNHLY, CDR2 FYNNEI. The CDR3 totals 12 residues. In DNA form, the CDR3 reads TGTGCCAGCAGTGGAGACAGGGGTGAGCAGTTCTTC. Its protein is CASSGDRGEQFF. The variable domain in full, with the rest retrieved from reference TRBV2 and TRBJ2-1, is EPEVTQTPSHQVTQMGQEVILRCVPISNHLYFYWYRQILGQKVEFLVSFYNNEISEKSEIFDDQFSVERPDGSNFTLKIRSTKLEDSAMYFCASSGDRGEQFFGPGTRLTVL.

The chain is built from TRBV7-9 and TRBJ2-5; a possible D gene is TRBD2 (6 bases). CDR1 and CDR2 from the germline V gene are SEHNR and FQNEAQ (reference sequence). The CDR3 sequence is 15 residues long. V dropped 2 bases and J dropped 4 bases, with 14 bases sitting between them. In DNA form, the CDR3 reads TGTGCCAGCAGCTTATCCTTGGGAGGTACAGAGACCCAGTACTTC. Protein product: CASSLSLGGTETQYF.

CDR3 sequence reads: CASSWTGMRLDTQYF. The CDR3 region has the DNA TGTGCCAGCAGTTGGACAGGGATGAGGCTTGATACGCAGTATTTT. The chain couples TRBV11-2 to TRBJ2-3; 8 positions agree with TRBD1. In germline, CDR1 is SGHAT, CDR2 FQNNGV. The CDR3 is 15 residues long. V lost 6 bases, J lost 6 bases, and 11 bases stayed unmatched.

The rearrangement links TRBV6-4 to TRBJ2-5; TRBD1 matches at 11 bases. The CDR3 is 19 amino acids. Germline CDR1 is MRHNA and CDR2 is SNTAGT. The ends lost 2 bases at V and 7 bases at J; junction bases unmatched: 18. The CDR3 DNA follows: TGTGCCAGCAGTGACCCTTCCCACCTTCCGGGACAGGGGGACGGGACCCAGTACTTC. As protein: CASSDPSHLPGQGDGTQYF.

The CDR3 reads CASSGGTGGYEQYF. CDR3 sequence (DNA): TGCGCCAGCAGCGGGGGGACAGGGGGCTACGAGCAGTACTTC. This chain joins TRBV5-1 and TRBJ2-7; 11 bases match TRBD1. Looked up from germline, CDR1 is SGHRS and CDR2 is YFSETQ. The CDR3 sequence is 14 residues long. Trimming at V came to 4 bases and at J to 3 bases, leaving 3 bases not matched to a gene.

This rearrangement joins TRBV27 to TRBJ2-2, with 7 bases fitting TRBD1. The V and J ends lost 5 bases and 2 bases, in that order; junction bases with no gene match: 8. CDR3 size: 16 residues. In germline, CDR1 is MNHEY, CDR2 SMNVEV (reference sequence). This CDR3 reads CASSPRQGPNTGELFF. DNA of the CDR3: TGTGCCAGCAGTCCGCGACAGGGACCCAACACCGGGGAGCTGTTTTTT.

V usage is TRBV7-8 and J usage is TRBJ1-3; D gene unclear. Trimming pared 5 bases from V and 0 bases from J, leaving 11 bases between. Germline V CDR1 and CDR2: SGHVS, FQNEAQ. CDR3 size: 15 residues. CDR3 amino acids: CASSPPGGSGNTIYF. In DNA form, the CDR3 reads TGTGCCAGCAGCCCCCCTGGAGGCTCTGGAAACACCATATATTTT.

V usage is TRBV27 and J usage is TRBJ2-7, with a tentative D call TRBD1 (5 bases). The CDR3 is 18 residues long. Trimming took off 3 bases at V and 3 bases at J, with 24 bases between the two ends. CDR1 is MNHEY and CDR2 is SMNVEV in the germline V gene (reference sequence). DNA of the CDR3: TGTGCCAGCAGTTTCAGGGATAGGCCACTAAAGGGGAACTACGAGCAGTACTTC. It encodes CASSFRDRPLKGNYEQYF.

The V call is TRBV5-1, the J call TRBJ2-2; possibly TRBD2 for D (7 bases). CDR1 SGHRS and CDR2 YFSETQ come from the germline V gene. The CDR3 is 15 amino acids. The germline V and J ends were trimmed by 1 base and 2 bases, with 9 bases remaining between them. The CDR3 DNA reads as TGCGCCAGCAGCTTGAGGGGGGGTAACACCGGGGAGCTGTTTTTT. Translation: CASSLRGGNTGELFF.